A selection of T cell receptor beta chains follows, all from one sample in a study of tumor and adjacent non-tumor tissue in lung cancer. TCRdb independently ran MiXCR on the multiplex PCR reads; one entry per CDR3 protein. The sample has 120,000 to 150,000 distinct CDR3 sequences; around 65% are singletons. Input material: lung tumor tissue. The source is a man aged 60-69 years with small cell lung cancer. Both conserved end residues are part of each CDR3. Fields, in order: J gene, V gene, clone size, D gene, CDR3 DNA, CDR3 protein. D genes are given only for firm matches. The size of a clone is reported for some rows only, either as once, few or many, or as a class for expanded clones.

>TRBJ2-7|TRBV2|.|.
TGTGCCAGCAGTAGGGACGGCGGACTTTCCGTATTGTATGAGCAGTACTTC
CASSRDGGLSVLYEQYF
>TRBJ1-4|TRBV5-1|few|TRBD1
TGCGCCAGCAGCCTCTCAACAGGGGGTATCGAAAAACTGTTTTTT
CASSLSTGGIEKLFF
>TRBJ2-3|TRBV6-5|.|TRBD1
TGTGACAGCAGCCCCGGGACAGCAGCAGATACGCAGTATTTT
CDSSPGTAADTQYF
>TRBJ2-7|TRBV28|.|.
TGTGCCAGCAGATTATCCAATAACCCCTACGACCAGTACTTC
CASRLSNNPYDQYF
>TRBJ2-1|TRBV29-1|many|TRBD2
TGCAGTACGAAGAGCGGGACTCCTGCCAATGAGCAGTTCTTC
CSTKSGTPANEQFF
>TRBJ2-7|TRBV29-1|.|TRBD1
TGCAGCGTTTCCCTCAGGGGGATAGGATACGAGCAATATTTC
CSVSLRGIGYEQYF
>TRBJ1-1|TRBV11-2|.|TRBD1
TGTGTCAGCAGCTTAACAGGGGGCGGGGGTAGGAACATTGAAGCTTTCTTT
CVSSLTGGGGRNIEAFF
>TRBJ2-5|TRBV5-4|.|TRBD2
TGTGCTAGCAGCGCGGGACTAGCGGGGGTTCAAGAGACCCAGTACTTC
CASSAGLAGVQETQYF
>TRBJ2-3|TRBV11-2|.|TRBD2
TGTACCAGCAGCTTATCTCTAGCGGGAGCAGATATGCAGTATTTT
CTSSLSLAGADMQYF
>TRBJ1-5|TRBV6-1|.|.
TGTGCCAGCACTGAAATTAGGCCCGAGGCCCAGCATTTT
CASTEIRPEAQHF
>TRBJ2-7|TRBV29-1|many|.
TGCAGCGTTGAAGACGGGGATAAGGGGTACGAGCAGTACTTC
CSVEDGDKGYEQYF
>TRBJ2-3|TRBV20-1|.|TRBD1
TGCAGTGCTGTTCCTTCCCAGGCAGGACAGGGGAGGACAGATACGCAGTATTTT
CSAVPSQAGQGRTDTQYF
>TRBJ2-1|TRBV29-1|many|.
TGCAGCGTTGAAGCCAGGGGCGACCCAAGCTCCTACAATGAGCAGTTCTTC
CSVEARGDPSSYNEQFF
>TRBJ2-1|TRBV20-1|many|TRBD2
TGCAGTGGAGCGGGAACCTACAATGAGCAGTTCTTC
CSGAGTYNEQFF
>TRBJ2-5|TRBV29-1|many|.
TGCAGCGTTGAAGGGGGAGCTGAGACCCAGTACTTC
CSVEGGAETQYF
>TRBJ2-7|TRBV6-6|.|.
TGTGCCAGCAGTCCTACAAGGGACGAGCAGCATTTC
CASSPTRDEQHF
>TRBJ1-1|TRBV29-1|.|TRBD1
TGCAGCCTTTTAGGGGACAGGTCAGAAGCTTTCTTT
CSLLGDRSEAFF
>TRBJ2-1|TRBV6-1|.|.
TGTGCCAGCGTCTCGGGCCGAGGGAATGAGCAGTTCTTC
CASVSGRGNEQFF
>TRBJ1-2|TRBV12-3/TRBV12-4|.|TRBD1
TGTGCCAGCAGTGCGGCCGTGACAGGGGCTTCTGGCTACACCTTC
CASSAAVTGASGYTF
>TRBJ2-4|TRBV6-5|.|.
TGTGCCAGCAGTCGCCCGGGGGCCAAAAACATTCAGTACTTC
CASSRPGAKNIQYF
>TRBJ2-1|TRBV6-6|.|TRBD2
TGTGCCAGTGGACCGGGACTAGCGGGAGTCAATGAGCAGTTCTTC
CASGPGLAGVNEQFF
>TRBJ2-3|TRBV6-1|few|.
TGTGCCAGCAGTGAACGGGGAACAGATACGCAGTATTTT
CASSERGTDTQYF
>TRBJ1-1|TRBV20-1|.|.
TGCAGTGCTCGTCCGGGACTGATGAACACTGAAGCTTTCTTT
CSARPGLMNTEAFF
>TRBJ2-1|TRBV11-3|.|.
TGTGCCAGCAGCACAAAGAATGAGCAGTTCTTC
CASSTKNEQFF
>TRBJ1-1|TRBV28|.|.
TGTGCCAGCATGGCGGGCCGGGCTTTCTTT
CASMAGRAFF
>TRBJ2-1|TRBV5-4|.|.
TGTGCCAGCAGCTTGACAGGGAGGGCGGGTTACAATGAGCAGTTCTTC
CASSLTGRAGYNEQFF
>TRBJ2-7|TRBV28|.|TRBD1
TGTGCCAGCAGTTCTCCGCGGACAGGTTTGAGTGACGAGCAGTACTTC
CASSSPRTGLSDEQYF
>TRBJ2-3|TRBV12-3/TRBV12-4|many|.
TGTGCCAGCAGTTTAGGAGATACGCAGTATTTT
CASSLGDTQYF
>TRBJ2-1|TRBV20-1|.|TRBD2
TGCAGTGCTTCACGGACTAGCGGGAGTAACAATGAGCACTTCTTC
CSASRTSGSNNEHFF
>TRBJ2-7|TRBV20-1|.|.
TGCAGTGCTAGCTTTGGGACTGTCTACGATCAATACTTC
CSASFGTVYDQYF
>TRBJ2-7|TRBV11-3|.|.
TGTCCCAGAAGCACACCCGACGGTTTCTACGAGCAGTACTTC
CPRSTPDGFYEQYF